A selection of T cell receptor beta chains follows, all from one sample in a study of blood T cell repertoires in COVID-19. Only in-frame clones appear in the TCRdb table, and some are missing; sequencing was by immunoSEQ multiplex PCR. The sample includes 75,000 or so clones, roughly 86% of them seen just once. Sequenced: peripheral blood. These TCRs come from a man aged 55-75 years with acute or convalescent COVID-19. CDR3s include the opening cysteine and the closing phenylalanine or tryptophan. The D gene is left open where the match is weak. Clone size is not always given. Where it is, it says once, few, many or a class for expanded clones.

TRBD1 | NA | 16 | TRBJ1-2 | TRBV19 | CASSIPRGVANYGYTF | TGTGCCAGTAGTATCCCCAGGGGGGTAGCTAACTATGGCTACACCTTC
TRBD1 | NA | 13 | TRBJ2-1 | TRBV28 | CASSLGDRASRFF | TGTGCCAGCAGTTTAGGGGACAGGGCAAGTAGGTTCTTC
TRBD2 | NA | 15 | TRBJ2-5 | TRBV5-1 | CASSLGTSDQETQYF | TGCGCCAGCAGCCTGGGGACTAGCGACCAAGAGACCCAGTACTTC
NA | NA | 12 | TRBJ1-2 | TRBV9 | CASSVAGGGYTF | TGTGCCAGCAGCGTAGCTGGCGGTGGCTACACCTTC
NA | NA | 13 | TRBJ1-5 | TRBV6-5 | CAGSYRENQPQHF | TGTGCCGGATCGTACAGGGAGAATCAGCCCCAGCATTTT
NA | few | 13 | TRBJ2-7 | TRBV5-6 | CASSPGQIYEQYF | TGTGCCAGCAGTCCGGGACAAATCTACGAGCAGTACTTC
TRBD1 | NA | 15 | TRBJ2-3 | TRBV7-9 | CASSVGTGNTDTQYF | TGTGCCAGCAGCGTTGGGACAGGGAACACAGATACGCAGTATTTT
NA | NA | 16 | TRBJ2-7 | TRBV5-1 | CASTPGPRGDAYEQYF | TGCGCCAGCACCCCCGGCCCCAGGGGCGATGCCTACGAGCAGTACTTC
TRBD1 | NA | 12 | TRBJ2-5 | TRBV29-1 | CSGGQIEETQYF | TGCAGCGGGGGACAGATAGAAGAGACCCAGTACTTC
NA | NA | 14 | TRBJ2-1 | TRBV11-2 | CASSPGAYYNEQFF | TGTGCCAGCAGCCCAGGGGCGTACTACAATGAGCAGTTCTTC
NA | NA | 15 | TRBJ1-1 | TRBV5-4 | CASSLAGAGSTEAFF | TGTGCCAGCAGCTTGGCTGGGGCTGGAAGCACTGAAGCTTTCTTT
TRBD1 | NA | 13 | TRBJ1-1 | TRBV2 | CASNRVGTGEAFF | TGTGCCAGCAATCGAGTCGGGACAGGCGAGGCTTTCTTT
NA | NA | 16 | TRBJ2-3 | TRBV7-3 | CASSLGGTKYTDTQYF | TGTGCCAGCAGCCTCGGAGGGACCAAGTACACAGATACGCAGTATTTT
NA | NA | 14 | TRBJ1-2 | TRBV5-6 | CASSYKGANYGYTF | TGTGCCAGCAGTTACAAAGGAGCTAACTATGGCTACACCTTC
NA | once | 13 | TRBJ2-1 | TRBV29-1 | CSAADSSANEQFF | TGCAGCGCTGCTGACTCTAGCGCCAATGAGCAGTTCTTC
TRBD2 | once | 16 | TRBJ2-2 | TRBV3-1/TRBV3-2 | CASSTPGLASTGELFF | TGTGCCAGCAGTACTCCTGGACTAGCGAGCACCGGGGAGCTGTTTTTT
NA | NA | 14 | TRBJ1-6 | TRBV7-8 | CASSPGDTNSPLHF | TGTGCCAGCAGCCCCGGGGATACTAATTCACCCCTCCACTTT
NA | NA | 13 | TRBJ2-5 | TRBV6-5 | CGANRDLQETQYF | TGTGGAGCTAACAGGGACCTACAAGAGACCCAGTACTTC
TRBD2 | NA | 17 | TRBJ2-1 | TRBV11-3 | CASSSPRGGTAYNEQFF | TGTGCCAGCAGCTCCCCCCGGGGGGGGACGGCCTACAATGAGCAGTTCTTC
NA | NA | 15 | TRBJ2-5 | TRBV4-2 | CASSYNPGQKETQYF | TGTGCCAGCAGCTATAATCCGGGACAAAAAGAGACCCAGTACTTC
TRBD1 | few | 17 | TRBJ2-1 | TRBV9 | CASSPPPGQPKYNEQFF | TGTGCCAGCAGCCCGCCCCCGGGACAGCCAAAATACAATGAGCAGTTCTTC
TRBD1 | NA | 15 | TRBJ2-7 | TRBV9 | CASSSEGQPTYEQYF | TGTGCCAGCAGCAGCGAGGGACAGCCTACCTACGAGCAGTACTTC
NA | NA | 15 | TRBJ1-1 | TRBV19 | CASSIGRGFNTEAFF | TGTGCCAGTAGTATCGGGCGGGGCTTTAACACTGAAGCTTTCTTT
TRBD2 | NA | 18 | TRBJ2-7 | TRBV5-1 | CASSLAIGALAISYEQYF | TGCGCCAGCAGCTTGGCCATTGGAGCACTAGCGATATCCTACGAGCAGTACTTC
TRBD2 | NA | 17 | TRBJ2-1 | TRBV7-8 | CASSFLGSGGVVDEQFF | TGTGCCAGCAGCTTTCTGGGTAGCGGGGGGGTTGTGGATGAGCAGTTCTTC
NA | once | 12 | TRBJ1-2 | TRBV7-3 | CASSSGSYGYTF | TGTGCCAGCAGCTCCGGGTCCTATGGCTACACCTTC
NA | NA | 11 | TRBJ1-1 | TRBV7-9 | CASSGQFEAFF | TGTGCCAGCAGCGGACAGTTTGAAGCTTTCTTT
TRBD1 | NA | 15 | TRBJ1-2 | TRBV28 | CASSSQGDGHYGYTF | TGTGCCAGCAGTTCCCAGGGGGACGGCCACTATGGCTACACCTTC
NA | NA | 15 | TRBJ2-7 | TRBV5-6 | CASSHRKDRYYEQYF | TGTGCCAGCAGCCACCGTAAGGACAGATACTACGAGCAGTACTTC
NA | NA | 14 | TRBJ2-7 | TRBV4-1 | CASSQGLATYEQYF | TGCGCCAGCAGCCAAGGACTTGCGACCTACGAGCAGTACTTC
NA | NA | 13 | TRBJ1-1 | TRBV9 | CASSREVNTEAFF | TGTGCCAGCTCCCGAGAGGTGAACACTGAAGCTTTCTTT
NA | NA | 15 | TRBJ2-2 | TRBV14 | CASSQLDPNTGELFF | TGTGCCAGCAGCCAACTAGACCCGAACACCGGGGAGCTGTTTTTT
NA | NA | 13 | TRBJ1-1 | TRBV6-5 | CASTLQGRTEAFF | TGTGCCAGCACGTTACAGGGCAGGACTGAAGCTTTCTTT
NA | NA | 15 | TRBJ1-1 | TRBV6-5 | CASTRNTGSATEAFF | TGTGCCAGCACTCGGAATACAGGGTCTGCCACTGAAGCTTTCTTT
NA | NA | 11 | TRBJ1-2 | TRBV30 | CAWSGEIDYTF | TGTGCCTGGAGTGGGGAGATTGACTACACCTTC